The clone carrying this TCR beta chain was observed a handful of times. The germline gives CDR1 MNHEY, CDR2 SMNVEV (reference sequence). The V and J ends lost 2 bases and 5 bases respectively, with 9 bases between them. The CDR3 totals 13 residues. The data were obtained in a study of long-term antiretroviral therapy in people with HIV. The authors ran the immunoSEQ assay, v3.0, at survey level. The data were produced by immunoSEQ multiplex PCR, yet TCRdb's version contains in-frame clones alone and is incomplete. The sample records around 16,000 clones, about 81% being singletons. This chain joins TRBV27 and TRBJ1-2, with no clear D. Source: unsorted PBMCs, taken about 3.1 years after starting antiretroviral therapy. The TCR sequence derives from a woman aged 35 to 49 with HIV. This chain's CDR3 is CASSLAGMYGYTF. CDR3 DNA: TGTGCCAGCAGTTTAGCGGGGATGTATGGCTACACCTTC.